The clone carrying this T cell receptor (beta chain) was counted at least ten times. The antigen remains undetermined. Every donor was a healthy Caucasian. Trimming at V came to 0 bases and at J to 4 bases, leaving 2 bases not matched to a gene. This CDR3 comprises 14 residues. A template switching step contributed a universal primer site, while unique molecular identifiers were present in the cDNA. TCRdb redid the calling of the 5' RACE reads with MiXCR, one entry per CDR3 protein. The sample gives just under 650,000 distinct CDR3 sequences, around 7.5% of which show up once; around 1.6% is in the top ten. The entry originates in a study of identical twins. Study-wide points: Invariant populations such as MAIT and iNKT cells could partly muddle zero-insertion analyses.

This sample was also put to use in a study of yellow fever vaccine responses in identical twins.

The sequence was collected from a woman between 18 and 29 years old in good health. The specimen was PBMCs. The genes are TRBV12-3 or TRBV12-4 and TRBJ2-5; 7 bases align to TRBD2. CDR3 in amino acids: CASSLAGGTETQYF. The CDR3 DNA reads TGTGCCAGCAGTTTAGCGGGAGGGACAGAGACCCAGTACTTC.